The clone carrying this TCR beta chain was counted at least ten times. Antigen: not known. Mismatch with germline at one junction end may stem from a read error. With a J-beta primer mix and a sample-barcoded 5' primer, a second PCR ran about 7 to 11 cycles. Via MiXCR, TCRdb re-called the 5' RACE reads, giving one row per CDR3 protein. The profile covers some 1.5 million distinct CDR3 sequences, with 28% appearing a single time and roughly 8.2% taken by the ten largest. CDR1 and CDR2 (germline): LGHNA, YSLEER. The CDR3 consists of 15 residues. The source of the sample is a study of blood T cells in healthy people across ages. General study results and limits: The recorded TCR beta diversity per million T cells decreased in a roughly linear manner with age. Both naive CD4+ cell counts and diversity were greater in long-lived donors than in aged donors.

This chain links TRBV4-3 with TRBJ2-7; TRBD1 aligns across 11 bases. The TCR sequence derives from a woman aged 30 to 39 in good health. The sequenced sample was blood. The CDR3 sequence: CASSQEGQGAYEQYF. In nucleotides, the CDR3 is TGTGCCAGCAGTCAAGAAGGACAGGGGGCATACGAGCAGTACTTC.